These T cell receptor beta chains were read from a single sample in a study of OX40 agonist ivuxolimab in advanced cancers. Generated by immunoSEQ multiplex PCR, the TCRdb table keeps only in-frame clones and is missing some. Here the sample spans some 70,000 clones, about 85% being singletons. Sequenced material: CD4+ or CD8+ T cells sorted from blood, taken in a trial of the OX40 agonist ivuxolimab. The receptors derive from an adult with an advanced solid tumor such as melanoma, head and neck, liver or kidney cancer. Both conserved end residues are part of each CDR3. The D gene is left open where the match is weak. Expanded clones are given a class, and other clones once, few, many or no size at all.

CDR3 length | J gene | D gene | clone size | V gene | CDR3 DNA | CDR3 protein
18 | TRBJ1-2 | - | many | TRBV4-1 | TGCGCCAGCAGCCAAGAGGCTTCGGGGAGGCAGGGGCGATATGGCTACACCTTC | CASSQEASGRQGRYGYTF
14 | TRBJ1-3 | - | - | TRBV6-6 | TGTGCCAGCAGTTACGCGGATGGTGGAAACACCATATATTTT | CASSYADGGNTIYF
16 | TRBJ2-7 | TRBD1 | - | TRBV5-6 | TGTGCCAGCAGCTTGGGTCCGGGACAGGGCCGCTACGAGCAGTACTTC | CASSLGPGQGRYEQYF
15 | TRBJ2-1 | - | once | TRBV9 | TGTGCCAGCAGCGTCCGGGACCGGTCCTACAATGAGCAGTTCTTC | CASSVRDRSYNEQFF
13 | TRBJ1-2 | - | - | TRBV28 | TGTGCCAGCAGTTTATCGGCAGGCAATGGCTACACCTTC | CASSLSAGNGYTF
14 | TRBJ2-3 | TRBD2 | - | TRBV10-3 | TGTGCCGTCTCTACTAGCGGGACCACAGATACGCAGTATTTT | CAVSTSGTTDTQYF
13 | TRBJ1-1 | - | - | TRBV6-6 | TGTGCCAGCGGAGGGAAACAGTTTACTGAAGCTTTCTTT | CASGGKQFTEAFF
12 | TRBJ2-7 | - | - | TRBV6-1 | TGTGCCAGCAGACAGGAATCCTACGAGCAGTACTTC | CASRQESYEQYF
15 | TRBJ2-1 | TRBD2 | - | TRBV6-5 | TGTGCCAGCACCCCCGGGACTAGCGGGAAGGATGAGCAGTTCTTC | CASTPGTSGKDEQFF
14 | TRBJ2-1 | TRBD2 | - | TRBV29-1 | TGCAGCGTTGACGCTAGCGGGAGCTTCAGTGAGCAGTTCTTC | CSVDASGSFSEQFF
15 | TRBJ2-3 | - | - | TRBV10-3 | TGTGCCATCAGTGAGTCGGGAGGACCCACAGATACGCAGTATTTT | CAISESGGPTDTQYF
19 | TRBJ2-3 | TRBD2 | - | TRBV27 | TGTGCCAGCAGTTCCCCGTCGCTAGCGGGGGGGCGGGGCACAGATACGCAGTATTTT | CASSSPSLAGGRGTDTQYF
14 | TRBJ2-3 | TRBD1 | - | TRBV10-3 | TGTGCCAGTACAGGGGGCGGTGGCACAGATACGCAGTATTTT | CASTGGGGTDTQYF
14 | TRBJ2-7 | - | - | TRBV6-1 | TGTGCCAGCCTGATCAGGGGTGGGTCCTACGAGCAGTACTTC | CASLIRGGSYEQYF
12 | TRBJ2-7 | TRBD2 | - | TRBV29-1 | TGCAGCGTCCTCGCGGGGGCCTACGAGCAGTACTTC | CSVLAGAYEQYF
15 | TRBJ2-3 | - | few | TRBV19 | TGTGCCAGTACAACCCCCCACGGATTCACAGATACGCAGTATTTT | CASTTPHGFTDTQYF
15 | TRBJ2-1 | TRBD1 | - | TRBV29-1 | TGCAGCGTCGCACAGCCGGGACAGGGATTTGAGAAGCAGTTCTTC | CSVAQPGQGFEKQFF
13 | TRBJ1-1 | - | - | TRBV27 | TGTGCCAGCAGCGAGGGGAGGAACACTGAAGCTTTCTTT | CASSEGRNTEAFF
17 | TRBJ2-1 | TRBD1 | - | TRBV7-9 | TGTGCCAGCAGCTTAGCCGCTGTCCGGGACAGGAACAATGAGCAGTTCTTC | CASSLAAVRDRNNEQFF
15 | TRBJ2-1 | TRBD2 | once | TRBV4-1 | TGCGCCAGCAGCCCTCGACTAGCGGGAAACAATGAGCAGTTCTTC | CASSPRLAGNNEQFF
13 | TRBJ2-1 | - | - | TRBV6-5 | TGTGCCAGCAGCTCCGAATCCTACAATGAGCAGTTCTTC | CASSSESYNEQFF
16 | TRBJ2-4 | - | few | TRBV7-8 | TGTGCCAGCAGCTCCAAACCGGGACCTGTGGAAAACATTCAGTACTTC | CASSSKPGPVENIQYF
15 | TRBJ1-5 | - | - | TRBV19 | TGTGCCAGTAGTAGTGGACACTCTAGCAATCAGCCCCAGCATTTT | CASSSGHSSNQPQHF
14 | TRBJ2-3 | TRBD2 | - | TRBV10-1 | TGCGCCAGCAGTCCTAGCGGGGGAGCCCATACGCAGTATTTT | CASSPSGGAHTQYF
15 | TRBJ2-7 | TRBD2 | - | TRBV5-4 | TGTGCCAGCAGCCTGACTAGCGGGAGTATGTACGAGCAGTACTTC | CASSLTSGSMYEQYF
14 | TRBJ2-5 | TRBD1 | - | TRBV10-3 | TGTGCCATCAGTGGGAGCAGGGGGCAAGAGACCCAGTACTTC | CAISGSRGQETQYF
16 | TRBJ2-1 | - | - | TRBV6-1 | TGTGCCAGCAGTGATCGGGGCCAGAGCTCCTACAATGAGCAGTTCTTC | CASSDRGQSSYNEQFF
14 | TRBJ2-3 | - | - | TRBV10-3 | TGTGCCATCAGTGAGTTGGCCAACACAGATACGCAGTATTTT | CAISELANTDTQYF
16 | TRBJ2-5 | TRBD2 | - | TRBV28 | TGTGCCAGCAGTTTTTTATCTAGCGGAGGCCAAGAGACCCAGTACTTC | CASSFLSSGGQETQYF
16 | TRBJ1-4 | - | - | TRBV4-3 | TGCGCCAGCAGCCAAGAAGCCACAGGGTCTAATGAAAAACTGTTTTTT | CASSQEATGSNEKLFF
13 | TRBJ2-7 | - | - | TRBV28 | TGTGCCGTGGGGCGTGGGGACACCTACGAGCAGTACTTC | CAVGRGDTYEQYF
14 | TRBJ1-6 | - | - | TRBV5-4 | TGTGCCAGCACCGAAGGGATCCCCGGGAGACCCCTCCACTTT | CASTEGIPGRPLHF
17 | TRBJ1-4 | - | once | TRBV7-9 | TGTGCCAGCAGCCGCCGAATGAGTGGGCGACCTAATGAAAAACTGTTTTTT | CASSRRMSGRPNEKLFF
16 | TRBJ2-3 | TRBD2 | - | TRBV7-2 | TGTGCCAGCAGCTACCGACTAGCGGGAGGCACAGATACGCAGTATTTT | CASSYRLAGGTDTQYF
16 | TRBJ2-7 | TRBD1 | - | TRBV5-1 | TGCGCCAGCAGCACCGGACAGGTGGGGATTTGGTACGAGCAGCACTTC | CASSTGQVGIWYEQHF
13 | TRBJ1-6 | - | - | TRBV5-4 | TGTGCCAGCAGCTTGGTACGAAATTCACCCCTCCACTTT | CASSLVRNSPLHF
15 | TRBJ2-7 | TRBD1 | - | TRBV28 | TGTGCCAGCAGCAAGACAGGGATCAGTCGCCACGAGCAGTACTTC | CASSKTGISRHEQYF
15 | TRBJ2-7 | - | - | TRBV28 | TGTGCCAGCACTCCGGTGGGGATTGGATCCTACGAGCAGTACTTC | CASTPVGIGSYEQYF
15 | TRBJ2-4 | TRBD2 | - | TRBV5-1 | TGCGCCAGCAGCTTGGCCCAGACTAGCAGGAACATTCAGTACTTC | CASSLAQTSRNIQYF
16 | TRBJ1-2 | TRBD1 | - | TRBV4-3 | TGCGCCAGCAGCCACCAAACAGGGGGCGATAGCTATGGCTACACCTTC | CASSHQTGGDSYGYTF
14 | TRBJ2-6 | - | - | TRBV5-1 | TGCGCCAGCAGCAACTACTCTGGGGCCAACGTCCTGACTTTC | CASSNYSGANVLTF
15 | TRBJ1-4 | - | - | TRBV7-9 | TGTGCCAGCAACCGTGCAGGGGCAACTAATGAAAAACTGTTTTTT | CASNRAGATNEKLFF
14 | TRBJ2-1 | - | once | TRBV14 | TGTGCCAGCAGCCAAGGGTCCCCCTACAATGAGCAGTTCTTC | CASSQGSPYNEQFF
18 | TRBJ2-1 | TRBD2 | once | TRBV11-2 | TGTGCCAGCAGCTTAGCGGCAGCGGGGGGGACTAGATACAATGAGCAGTTCTTC | CASSLAAAGGTRYNEQFF
15 | TRBJ2-4 | - | - | TRBV10-3 | TGTGCCATCAGTGAGGGGCCGGGGACCAAAAACATTCAGTACTTC | CAISEGPGTKNIQYF
12 | TRBJ2-7 | - | - | TRBV19 | TGTGCCAGTAGTACAGGAACCTACGAGCAGTACTTC | CASSTGTYEQYF
15 | TRBJ2-1 | TRBD2 | - | TRBV29-1 | TGCAGCGCCGGCCGCGGGACTAGCAGCTACAATGAGCAGTTCTTC | CSAGRGTSSYNEQFF
14 | TRBJ1-5 | - | - | TRBV10-3 | TGTGCCATCAGAGACAGTCATAGCAATCAGCCCCAGCATTTT | CAIRDSHSNQPQHF
17 | TRBJ1-4 | TRBD1 | - | TRBV7-9 | TGTGCCAGCAGCTTAGGCACAGGGGGAAGGTCTAATGAAAAACTGTTTTTT | CASSLGTGGRSNEKLFF
14 | TRBJ1-5 | - | - | TRBV4-1 | TGCGCCAGCAGTCACCCCCCGGGGGGAGAGCCCCAGCATTTT | CASSHPPGGEPQHF
18 | TRBJ1-6 | TRBD1 | - | TRBV23-1 | TGCGCCAGCAGTCCCCAGACCCGCCGGGACAGGGTTTTTTCACCCCTCCACTTT | CASSPQTRRDRVFSPLHF
15 | TRBJ2-3 | TRBD2 | - | TRBV5-1 | TGCGCCAGCAGCTTACAGCGGGGGAGCACAGATACGCAGTATTTT | CASSLQRGSTDTQYF
16 | TRBJ1-6 | TRBD1 | - | TRBV6-4 | TGTGCCAGCAGTCCCGGGACAGGGGGCCGGCATTCACCCCTCCACTTT | CASSPGTGGRHSPLHF
17 | TRBJ2-3 | - | - | TRBV4-3 | TGCGCCAGCAGCCCAGGGGGATGGCGGGGGGGCACAGATACGCAGTATTTT | CASSPGGWRGGTDTQYF
15 | TRBJ2-5 | - | - | TRBV7-2 | TGTGCCAGCAGCTTTGACCCCGGGACTCAAGAGACCCAGTACTTC | CASSFDPGTQETQYF